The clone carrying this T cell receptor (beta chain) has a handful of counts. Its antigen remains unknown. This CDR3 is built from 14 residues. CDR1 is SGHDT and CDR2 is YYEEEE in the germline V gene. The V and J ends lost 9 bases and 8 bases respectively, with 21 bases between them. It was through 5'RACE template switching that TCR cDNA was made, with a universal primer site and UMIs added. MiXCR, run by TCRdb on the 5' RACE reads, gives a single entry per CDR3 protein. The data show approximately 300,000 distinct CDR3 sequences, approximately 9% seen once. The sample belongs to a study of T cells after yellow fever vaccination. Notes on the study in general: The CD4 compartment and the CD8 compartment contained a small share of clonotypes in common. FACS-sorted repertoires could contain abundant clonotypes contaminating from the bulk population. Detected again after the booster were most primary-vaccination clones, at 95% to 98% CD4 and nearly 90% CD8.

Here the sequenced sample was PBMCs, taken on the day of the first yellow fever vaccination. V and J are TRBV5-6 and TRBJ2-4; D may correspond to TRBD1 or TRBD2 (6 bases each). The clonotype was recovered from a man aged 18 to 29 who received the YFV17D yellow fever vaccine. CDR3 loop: CATNSRGADDIQYF. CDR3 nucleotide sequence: TGTGCCACCAACTCTAGGGGGGCTGATGACATTCAGTACTTC. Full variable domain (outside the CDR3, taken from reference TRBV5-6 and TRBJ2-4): DAGVTQSPTHLIKTRGQQVTLRCSPKSGHDTVSWYQQALGQGPQFIFQYYEEEERQRGNFPDRFSGHQFPNYSSELNVNALLLGDSALYLCATNSRGADDIQYFGAGTRLSVL.